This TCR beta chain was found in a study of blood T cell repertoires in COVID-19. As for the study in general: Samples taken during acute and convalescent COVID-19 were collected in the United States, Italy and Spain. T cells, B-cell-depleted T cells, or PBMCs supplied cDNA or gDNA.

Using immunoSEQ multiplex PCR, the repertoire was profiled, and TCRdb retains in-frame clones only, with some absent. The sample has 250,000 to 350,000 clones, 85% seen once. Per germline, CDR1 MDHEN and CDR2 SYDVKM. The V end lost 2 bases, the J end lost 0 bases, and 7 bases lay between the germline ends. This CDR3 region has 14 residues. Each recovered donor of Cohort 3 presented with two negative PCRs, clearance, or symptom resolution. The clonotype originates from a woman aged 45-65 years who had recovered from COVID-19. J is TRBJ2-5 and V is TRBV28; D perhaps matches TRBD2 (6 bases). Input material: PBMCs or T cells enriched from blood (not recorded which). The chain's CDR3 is CASSLGGYQETQYF. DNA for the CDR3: TGTGCCAGCAGTTTAGGAGGGTACCAAGAGACCCAGTACTTC. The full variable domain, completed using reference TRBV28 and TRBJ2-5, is DVKVTQSSRYLVKRTGEKVFLECVQDMDHENMFWYRQDPGLGLRLIYFSYDVKMKEKGDIPEGYSVSREKKERFSLILESASTNQTSMYLCASSLGGYQETQYFGPGTRLLVL.